This TCR beta chain derives from a study of shared clonotypes between healthy human individuals (dated by TCRdb to the early 2020s). A note on the overall study: The cohort comprised two women and a few men aged 18 to 49 years. Per donor, three plates each were used for CD4 naive and CD4 memory, two for CD8 naive, and one for CD8 memory. To estimate repertoire size and how much clonotype sharing occurs between individuals, the study deeply sequenced the blood TCR repertoires of five or six healthy adults. Libraries were prepared and TCR repertoires were sequenced by different laboratories using diverse techniques, in order to increase sequencing depth and limit assay-specific biases. Per donor, leukapheresis produced somewhere between about 0.85 and 9.5 billion PBMCs. Overall study outcomes, separate from this receptor: Naive subsets generally had larger estimated clonotype richness than memory subsets did. Clonotypes shared by all four sorted-subset donors showed higher generation probabilities than non-shared clonotypes. Across a handful of donors, roughly 5.4% of naive CD4, more than 3% of naive CD8, 2% to 2.5% of memory CD4, and about 0.4% of memory CD8 clonotypes were shared. Even with the large sequencing depth, rarefaction of the sorted-subset datasets indicated that sequencing was incomplete. Pairwise subsampling indicated that sequencing depth was expected to affect the degree of clonotype sharing among donors. Because the study included only a small number of donors, the genetic and exposure-history diversity represented was limited. Sampling was limited to blood, and TCR repertoires in tissue likely differ from TCR repertoires in blood.

About this clone itself: No antigen is known for it. No clone much larger than this one lies a single base away; base qualities are absent.

Donors were healthy HIV-negative adults with no recently reported acute infections or vaccinations. Only Caucasian adults living in Nashville, Tennessee, USA were represented among the donors. CD4+ T cells were enriched through magnetic negative selection, after which naive cells were positively selected on CD45RA and the remaining negative fraction served as the memory subset. Blood was collected by leukapheresis, and PBMCs were isolated by Ficoll-Histopaque density gradient centrifugation and then cryopreserved in liquid nitrogen vapor phase. Analytical flow cytometry was used to check the purity and quantity of each magnetically sorted T cell population. Genomic DNA was isolated from each sorted fraction and quantified by UV absorbance on a Nanodrop 2000c. Using the deep immunoSEQ assay, multiplex PCR amplified TCR CDR3 regions from genomic DNA. Extracted genomic DNA from each cell subset was distributed evenly across all wells of several immunoSEQ 96-well plates, and each plate was treated as a replicate. Each replicate PCR for sorted subsets received around 0.2 ug genomic DNA, equal to about 29,000 T cell genomes. Purified libraries were measured with a Qubit 3.0 fluorometer, size-checked on a Bioanalyzer 2100, and measured again with the KAPA Library Quantification kit. Every immunoSEQ 96-well plate was sequenced on a separate single-read 150-cycle Illumina NextSeq 550 flow cell. On the authors' methods: Because the immunoSEQ output included only junctional sequences and no quality scores, the filtering could not be the same as the filtering used for full-length reads. To assign V/J genes and CDR3, sequences were annotated using PyIR, a Python wrapper for IgBLAST v1.9, with IMGT germline references. Reads with weak V/J assignments (E-value above 1e-6), missing CDR3, stop codons, out-of-frame junctions, or ambiguous translated residues were removed. V3J clonotypes were defined as sequences sharing the same inferred V gene, J gene, and CDR3 amino acid sequence. To compute the percentage overlap between repertoires, the number of shared unique clonotypes was divided by the size of the smaller repertoire. Repertoire richness was assessed with RTK rarefaction, the Chao1 estimator, and Recon v2.1 estimates of unobserved clonotypes. OLGA was used to compute generation probabilities for all TCRbeta clonotypes that the gDNA method yielded from a handful of donors. The table comes from immuneACCESS by way of TCRdb, which keeps in-frame sequences with V and J called. Part of the clones is missing from these tables; in studies checked, under half for an unresolved V gene and the rest for unknown reasons. The D gene and trimming were derived from the DNA, and the V and J assignments and clone size from that table. The sample data list fewer than 1.8 million clones, and around 98.5% of these were observed just once. The ten most abundant clones make up around 0.38% of the sample.

Trimming at the junction amounts to 7 bases on V and 0 bases on J, and the germline ends lie 18 bases apart. CDR1 and CDR2 are read off the germline V gene as SQVTM and ANQGSEA. From the cysteine through the phenylalanine, the CDR3 covers 15 amino acids. Only CDR3 DNA remains: 45 bases, in frame from the first base. The sequence was collected from a man aged 25 to 40 in good health. Recombination joined TRBV29-1 with TRBJ2-5; a tentative D match to TRBD1 spans 6 bases. The sample consisted of naive CD4+ T cells sorted from blood. The cell subset or site label, as the study defines it: CD45RA+ positively selected. At the DNA level, the sequence is TGCAGCGGATCTTTCGGACAGACTGACCAAGAGACCCAGTACTTC. This yields the protein CSGSFGQTDQETQYF.